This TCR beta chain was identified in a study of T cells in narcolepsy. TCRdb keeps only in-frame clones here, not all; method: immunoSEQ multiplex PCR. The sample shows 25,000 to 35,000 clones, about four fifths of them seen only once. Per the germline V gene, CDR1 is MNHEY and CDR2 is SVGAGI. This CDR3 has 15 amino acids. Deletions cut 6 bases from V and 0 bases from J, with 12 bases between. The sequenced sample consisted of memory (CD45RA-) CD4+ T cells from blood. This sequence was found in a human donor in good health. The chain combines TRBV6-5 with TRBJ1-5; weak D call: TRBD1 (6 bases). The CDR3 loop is CASSAGQYSNQPQHF. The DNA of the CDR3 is TGTGCCAGCAGCGCTGGACAGTATAGCAATCAGCCCCAGCATTTT.